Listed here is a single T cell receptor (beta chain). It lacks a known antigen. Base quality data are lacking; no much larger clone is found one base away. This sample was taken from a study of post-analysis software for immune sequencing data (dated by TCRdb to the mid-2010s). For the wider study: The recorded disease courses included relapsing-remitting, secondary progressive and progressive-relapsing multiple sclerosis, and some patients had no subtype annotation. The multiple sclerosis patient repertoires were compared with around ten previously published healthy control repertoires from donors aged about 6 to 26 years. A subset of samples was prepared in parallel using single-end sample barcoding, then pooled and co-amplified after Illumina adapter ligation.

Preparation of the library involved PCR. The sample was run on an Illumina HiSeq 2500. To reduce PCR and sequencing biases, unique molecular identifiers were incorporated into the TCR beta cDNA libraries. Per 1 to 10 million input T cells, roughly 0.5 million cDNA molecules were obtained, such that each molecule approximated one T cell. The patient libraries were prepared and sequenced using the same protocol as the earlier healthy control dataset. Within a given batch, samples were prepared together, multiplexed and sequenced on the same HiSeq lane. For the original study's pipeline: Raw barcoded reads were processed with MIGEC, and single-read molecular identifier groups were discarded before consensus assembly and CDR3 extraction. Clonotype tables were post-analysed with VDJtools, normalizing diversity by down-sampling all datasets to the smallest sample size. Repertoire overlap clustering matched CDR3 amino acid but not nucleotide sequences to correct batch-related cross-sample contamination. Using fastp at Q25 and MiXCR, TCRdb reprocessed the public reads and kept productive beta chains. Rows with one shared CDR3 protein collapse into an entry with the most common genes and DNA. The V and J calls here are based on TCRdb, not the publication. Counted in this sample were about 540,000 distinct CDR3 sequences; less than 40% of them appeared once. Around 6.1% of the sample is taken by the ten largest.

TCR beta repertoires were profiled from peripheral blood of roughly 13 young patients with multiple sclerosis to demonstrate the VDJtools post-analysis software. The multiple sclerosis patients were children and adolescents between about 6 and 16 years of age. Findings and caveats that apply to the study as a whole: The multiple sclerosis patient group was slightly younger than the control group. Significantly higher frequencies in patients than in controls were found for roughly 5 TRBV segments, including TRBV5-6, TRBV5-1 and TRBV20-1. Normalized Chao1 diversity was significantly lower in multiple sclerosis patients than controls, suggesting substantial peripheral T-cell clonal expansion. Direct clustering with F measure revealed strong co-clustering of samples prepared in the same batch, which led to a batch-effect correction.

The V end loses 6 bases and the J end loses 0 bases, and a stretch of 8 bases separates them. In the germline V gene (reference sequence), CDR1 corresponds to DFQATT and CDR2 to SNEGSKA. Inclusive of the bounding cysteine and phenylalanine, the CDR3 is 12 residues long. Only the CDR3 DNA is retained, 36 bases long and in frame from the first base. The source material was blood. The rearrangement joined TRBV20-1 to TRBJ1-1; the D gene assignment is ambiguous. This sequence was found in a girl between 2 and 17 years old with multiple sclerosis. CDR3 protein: CSATPLNTEAFF. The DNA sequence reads TGCAGTGCGACCCCCTTGAACACTGAAGCTTTCTTT.